The present entry profiles one T cell receptor beta chain with its context. The data derive from a study of blood T cell repertoires in COVID-19. Study-level information: Sources were T cells, B-cell-depleted T cells, or PBMCs; the material itself was cDNA or gDNA.

This CDR3 is 15 amino acids long. V was clipped by 5 bases and J by 3 bases; unmatched bases: 6. The V gene's germline CDR1 is LNHDA and CDR2 SQIVND (reference sequence). Here immunoSEQ multiplex PCR was the method, and the copy in TCRdb shows in-frame clones only, minus some. The sample gives 250,000 to 300,000 clones, more than 75% of which show up once; 2% to 2.5% is in the top ten. This TCR derives from a woman aged 60 to 75 in a cohort exposed to, infected with or recovered from COVID-19 (not recorded which). Sequencing was carried out using PBMCs or T cells enriched from blood (not recorded which). The chain links TRBV19 to TRBJ2-5; 10 nucleotides line up with TRBD1. CDR3 sequence (DNA): TGTGCCAGTAGTGGAATAGGGACAGGGGAAGAGACCCAGTACTTC. It yields the protein CASSGIGTGEETQYF.